The clone carrying this T cell receptor beta chain came up a few times. The antigen remains undetermined. The CDR3 runs to 13 residues. Trimming shortened V by 7 bases and J by 9 bases, and 16 bases separated the two germline ends. Germline assignment: CDR1 LNHDA and CDR2 SQIVND (reference sequence). The sample is drawn from a study of beta chain features in type 1 diabetes. Study-wide points: Across all four CD4+ subsets, people with type 1 diabetes showed modestly shorter TCRB CDR3s.

Isolated RNA was reverse transcribed in full, so expressed TCRB transcripts were sequenced. The repertoire was sequenced with immunoSEQ multiplex PCR; TCRdb's copy has only in-frame clones and lacks some. This sample yields about 270,000 clones, of which 13% to 15% are seen a single time; about 0.03% belongs to the top ten. This chain joins TRBV19 and TRBJ1-5; a possible D gene is TRBD1 (6 bases). The clonotype originates from a woman aged 40 to 55 in good health. Sequenced input: naive CD4+ T cells from blood. The DNA of the CDR3 is TGTGCCAGTACGACAGGTGGGTCTACGCCCCAGCATTTT. It translates to CASTTGGSTPQHF.